Listed below are T cell receptor beta chains from one sample, sequenced in a study of long-term antiretroviral therapy in people with HIV. Using immunoSEQ multiplex PCR, the repertoire was profiled, and TCRdb retains in-frame clones only, with some absent. The sample holds roughly 28,000 clones, around 86% seen once. Specimen: unsorted PBMCs, collected 2.9 years after starting antiretroviral therapy. Source of these receptors: a middle-aged man with HIV. CDR3s include the opening cysteine and the closing phenylalanine or tryptophan. The D gene is left open where the match is weak. Clone size appears in some rows only: once, few, many, or a class for an expanded clone.

cdr3_aa	cdr3_nt	v_call	d_call	j_call	clone_size
CAWIKDSYNEQFF	TGTGCCTGGATTAAGGACAGCTACAATGAGCAGTTCTTC	TRBV30	NA	TRBJ2-1	NA
CASSVGGQGALEAFF	TGTGCCAGCAGCGTAGGGGGACAGGGGGCCCTAGAAGCTTTCTTT	TRBV9	TRBD1	TRBJ1-1	NA
CASSLGQNPMMPMNTEAFF	TGCGCCAGCAGCTTGGGGCAGAACCCTATGATGCCAATGAACACTGAAGCTTTCTTT	TRBV5-1	NA	TRBJ1-1	NA
CASSSGLNNEQFF	TGTGCCAGCTCATCGGGGCTTAACAATGAGCAGTTCTTC	TRBV18	NA	TRBJ2-1	NA
CASSSPTGAVNTEAFF	TGTGCCAGTAGTAGCCCGACAGGGGCGGTGAACACTGAAGCTTTCTTT	TRBV19	TRBD1	TRBJ1-1	NA
CASSLVSSSPGELFF	TGTGCCAGCAGCTTGGTGTCTTCATCCCCCGGGGAGCTGTTTTTT	TRBV5-4	NA	TRBJ2-2	NA
CASSLQGYNTEAFF	TGTGCCAGCAGCTTACAGGGTTATAACACTGAAGCTTTCTTT	TRBV7-2	NA	TRBJ1-1	NA
CASSYSGSYEQYF	TGTGCCAGCAGTTACTCGGGGAGCTACGAGCAGTACTTC	TRBV6-5	NA	TRBJ2-7	NA
CASSLGSPAVNTEAFF	TGTGCCAGCAGCTTAGGATCACCGGCCGTAAACACTGAAGCTTTCTTT	TRBV7-9	NA	TRBJ1-1	NA
CASRRGDTGELFF	TGCGCCAGCAGGCGAGGGGACACCGGGGAGCTGTTTTTT	TRBV5-1	NA	TRBJ2-2	NA
CASSMTGPSDSNEKLFF	TGTGCCAGTAGTATGACAGGGCCGAGTGATTCTAATGAAAAACTGTTTTTT	TRBV19	TRBD1	TRBJ1-4	NA
CASSRQVGSAFF	TGTGCCAGTAGTAGACAGGTGGGCTCGGCTTTCTTT	TRBV19	NA	TRBJ1-1	NA
CASSPGRRTDTQYF	TGTGCCAGCTCACCAGGACGTCGCACAGATACGCAGTATTTT	TRBV18	NA	TRBJ2-3	NA
CASSRILGGNTEAFF	TGCGCCAGCAGCCGTATTTTGGGGGGGAACACTGAAGCTTTCTTT	TRBV5-1	NA	TRBJ1-1	NA
CASSQDPTGDEQYF	TGCGCCAGCAGCCAAGACCCCACAGGGGACGAGCAGTACTTC	TRBV4-1	TRBD1	TRBJ2-7	few
CASSKDRLYGYTF	TGTGCCAGCAGTAAGGACAGGCTCTATGGCTACACCTTC	TRBV2	TRBD1	TRBJ1-2	NA
CASSYMGRGTETQYF	TGTGCCAGCAGTTACATGGGCAGGGGGACTGAGACCCAGTACTTC	TRBV6-5	NA	TRBJ2-5	NA
CASKEGGTDTQYF	TGTGCCAGTAAGGAGGGAGGCACAGATACGCAGTATTTT	TRBV19	NA	TRBJ2-3	NA
CASSSPGKGHTIYF	TGTGCCAGCAGCTCCCCGGGAAAAGGACACACCATATATTTT	TRBV7-9	NA	TRBJ1-3	NA
CASSYSGQGADTQYF	TGTGCCAGCAGTTACTCCGGACAGGGGGCAGATACGCAGTATTTT	TRBV6-5	TRBD1	TRBJ2-3	once
CASSLLIRGGNEQYF	TGTGCCAGCAGTTTATTAATCAGGGGTGGCAACGAGCAGTACTTC	TRBV28	NA	TRBJ2-7	NA
CASSEWGGTEYQPQHF	TGTGCCAGCAGTGAATGGGGAGGGACGGAGTATCAGCCCCAGCATTTT	TRBV6-1	NA	TRBJ1-5	NA
CASSLTDTQYF	TGCGCCAGCAGCTTAACAGATACGCAGTATTTT	TRBV5-1	NA	TRBJ2-3	few
CASSLSRGKGTGELFF	TGCGCCAGCAGCTTGTCCAGGGGAAAGGGCACCGGGGAGCTGTTTTTT	TRBV5-1	NA	TRBJ2-2	NA
CASSLLGGTEAFF	TGTGCCAGCAGTTTATTAGGGGGGACTGAAGCTTTCTTT	TRBV28	NA	TRBJ1-1	NA
CASSPSARGNTEAFF	TGTGCCAGCAGCCCGTCAGCCAGAGGGAACACTGAAGCTTTCTTT	TRBV7-9	NA	TRBJ1-1	NA
CASSLLGQGIYEQYF	TGTGCCAGCAGCTTGTTAGGACAGGGAATTTACGAGCAGTACTTC	TRBV5-5	TRBD1	TRBJ2-7	NA
CASSTRGTSLSAQHF	TGTGCCAGTAGTACTCGCGGGACTTCTCTATCAGCCCAGCATTTT	TRBV19	NA	TRBJ1-5	NA
CASSQDGNQPQHF	TGCGCCAGCAGTCAAGACGGCAATCAGCCCCAGCATTTT	TRBV4-3	NA	TRBJ1-5	NA
CASSLRSDTQYF	TGTGCCAGCAGTTTGCGTTCAGATACGCAGTATTTT	TRBV28	NA	TRBJ2-3	NA
CASSLGERAGRETQYF	TGCGCCAGCAGCTTGGGGGAAAGGGCCGGGAGGGAGACCCAGTACTTC	TRBV5-1	TRBD2	TRBJ2-5	NA
CASSRDRGQAETQYF	TGTGCCAGCAGCAGGGACAGGGGGCAGGCAGAGACCCAGTACTTC	TRBV5-6	TRBD1	TRBJ2-5	NA
CASSQAGNTGELFF	TGCGCCAGCAGCCAAGCTGGGAACACCGGGGAGCTGTTTTTT	TRBV4-1	NA	TRBJ2-2	NA
CSVEGAGGQETQYF	TGCAGCGTTGAAGGAGCGGGGGGTCAAGAGACCCAGTACTTC	TRBV29-1	TRBD2	TRBJ2-5	NA
CASSYSGSFNQPQHF	TGTGCCAGCAGTTACTCGGGCAGTTTCAATCAGCCCCAGCATTTT	TRBV6-6	NA	TRBJ1-5	NA
CASTFWDSLFYGYTF	TGTGCCAGCACCTTTTGGGACAGCCTCTTTTATGGCTACACCTTC	TRBV28	TRBD1	TRBJ1-2	NA
CASSSGTGPNSPLHF	TGTGCCAGCAGCTCCGGGACAGGGCCTAATTCACCCCTCCACTTT	TRBV7-9	TRBD1	TRBJ1-6	NA
CASSLVIGGKLFF	TGTGCCAGCAGCTTAGTAATTGGGGGAAAACTGTTTTTT	TRBV7-8	NA	TRBJ1-4	NA
CASSMVASHEQYF	TGTGCCAGTAGTATGGTAGCAAGTCACGAGCAGTACTTC	TRBV19	NA	TRBJ2-7	NA
CASSQAPNPQPQHF	TGTGCCAGCAGTCAGGCACCAAACCCTCAGCCCCAGCATTTT	TRBV7-9	NA	TRBJ1-5	NA